These 15 T cell receptor beta chains share one sample of origin, sequenced in a study of blood T cells in healthy people across ages. A second PCR, run for 7 to 11 cycles, used a sample-barcoded 5' primer plus a J-beta primer mix. TCRdb re-called the 5' RACE reads through MiXCR, storing one row per CDR3 protein. The data show about 1,500,000 distinct CDR3 sequences, roughly 27% seen once. Material for sequencing was blood. These TCRs come from a woman aged 25 to 45 in good health.

This clonotype was picked up a small number of times. The V call is TRBV6-1, the J call TRBJ2-5; D is unclear. Trimming shortened V by 3 bases and J by 1 base, and 9 bases separated the two germline ends. Germline V gene data show CDR1 as MNHNS and CDR2 as SASEGT. The CDR3 contains 14 residues. CDR3 sequence: CASSEVGRQETQYF. In DNA form, the CDR3 reads TGTGCCAGCAGTGAGGTAGGCCGCCAAGAGACCCAGTACTTC.

This clonotype was seen ten or more times. The chain recombines TRBV7-2 with TRBJ2-5; D gene uncertain. The CDR3 runs to 14 residues. Germline CDR1 SGHTA, CDR2 FQGNSA. Trimming removed 2 bases from V and 2 bases from J, with 9 bases in between. Here the CDR3 DNA reads TGTGCCAGCAGCTTAACGACGTTACAAGAGACCCAGTACTTC. Translation: CASSLTTLQETQYF.

This clonotype appeared many times. The rearrangement links TRBV27 to TRBJ2-7, with TRBD2 matching over 12 bases. Looked up from germline, CDR1 is MNHEY and CDR2 is SMNVEV (reference sequence). The ends lost 6 bases at V and 3 bases at J; junction bases unmatched: 6. The CDR3 is 15 residues long. CDR3 sequence reads: CASSPTSGRIYEQYF. DNA for the CDR3: TGTGCCAGCAGCCCTACTAGCGGGAGGATCTACGAGCAGTACTTC.

The rearrangement links TRBV11-2 to TRBJ1-1, with D maybe TRBD1 (5 bases). With 3 bases removed from V and 2 bases from J, the gap between germline ends came to 16 bases. CDR1 is SGHAT, CDR2 FQNNGV, per germline. The CDR3 sequence is 16 residues long. The CDR3 sequence is CASSFLVQGSNTEAFF. The CDR3 bases are TGTGCCAGCAGCTTCCTGGTCCAGGGCTCTAACACTGAAGCTTTCTTT. The variable domain in full, completed from reference TRBV11-2 and TRBJ1-1, reads EAGVAQSPRYKIIEKRQSVAFWCNPISGHATLYWYQQILGQGPKLLIQFQNNGVVDDSQLPKDRFSAERLKGVDSTLKIQPAKLEDSAVYLCASSFLVQGSNTEAFFGQGTRLTVV.

To note about this clonotype: A much larger clonotype is one base distant, so this may be a read error. V usage is TRBV29-1 and J usage is TRBJ2-1, with 8 bases lining up with TRBD2. Germline CDR1 and CDR2: SQVTM and ANQGSEA. V lost 7 bases and J lost 6; bases outside the gene matches: 5. CDR3 size: 12 residues. CDR3 region: CSGTGGGNEQFF. The CDR3 coding sequence is TGCAGCGGTACGGGGGGGGGCAATGAGCAGTTCTTC.

This clonotype came up many times. The chain recombines TRBV20-1 with TRBJ2-1, with D possibly TRBD2 on 7 matching bases. This CDR3 is built from 15 residues. Germline-derived CDR1 and CDR2 are DFQATT and SNEGSKA (reference sequence). V was clipped by 6 bases and J by 4 bases, with 19 bases between them. The CDR3 loop is CSAQGRGGRYNEQFF. The DNA for the CDR3 is TGCAGTGCCCAGGGGCGCGGGGGTCGATACAATGAGCAGTTCTTC.

On this clonotype: One end of the junction fails to match germline, which may point to a read error. The rearrangement joins TRBV25-1 to TRBJ1-2; D gene ambiguous. Germline V lookup: CDR1 MGHDK, CDR2 SYGVNS. CDR3 length: 12 amino acids. The CDR3 DNA sequence: TGTGTCAGCAGTGATGGTAACTATGGCTACACCTTC. Its protein product is CVSSDGNYGYTF.

This clonotype was observed a few times. The chain recombines TRBV7-2 with TRBJ2-5, with 8 nucleotides matching TRBD2. The CDR3 consists of 17 residues. Trimming took 1 base from V and 5 from J; bases not matched to a gene: 12. Germline CDR1 and CDR2: SGHTA and FQGNSA. CDR3 nucleotides: TGTGCCAGCAGCTTAGAAGGGAAACTAGCGGTACTGGAGACCCAGTACTTC. Protein product: CASSLEGKLAVLETQYF.

V usage is TRBV4-3 and J usage is TRBJ2-7, with D possibly called TRBD1 or TRBD2 (5 bases each). The CDR3 covers 16 residues. The germline V gene has CDR1 LGHNA and CDR2 YSLEER. Trimming removed 1 base at V and 1 base at J, with 14 bases between. CDR3: CASSQGRGVRSYEQYF. In DNA form, the CDR3 reads TGCGCCAGCAGCCAAGGTAGGGGAGTTCGGTCCTACGAGCAGTACTTC.

V and J are TRBV20-1 and TRBJ2-2; 7 bases match TRBD1. Germline assignment: CDR1 DFQATT and CDR2 SNEGSKA (reference sequence). The CDR3 runs 15 residues. Trimming at V came to 1 base and at J to 4 bases, leaving 6 bases not matched to a gene. CDR3 residues: CSARASGQPTGELFF. CDR3 DNA: TGCAGTGCTAGAGCCTCGGGACAGCCCACCGGGGAGCTGTTTTTT.

This clonotype was found a few times. CDR3 loop: CSVSGVLNTEAFF. For the CDR3, the DNA is TGCAGCGTTTCAGGGGTCCTGAACACTGAAGCTTTCTTT. The chain joins TRBV29-1 to TRBJ1-1; perhaps TRBD1 as D (6 bases). Germline CDR1 SQVTM, CDR2 ANQGSEA. Trimming left V 5 bases short and J 0 bases short, with 10 bases between. The CDR3 runs 13 residues.

This chain joins TRBV14 and TRBJ2-3; D gene uncertain. The V gene's germline CDR1 is SGHDN and CDR2 FVKESK. Trimming shortened V by 1 base and J by 1 base, and 12 bases separated the two germline ends. This CDR3 is built from 16 residues. The chain's CDR3 is CASSQGLLQRTDTQYF. In DNA form, the CDR3 reads TGTGCCAGCAGCCAAGGGTTGCTCCAACGCACAGATACGCAGTATTTT.

The chain combines TRBV29-1 with TRBJ2-2, with D possibly being TRBD1 (5 bases). This CDR3 is 12 amino acids long. V shed 7 bases and J shed 5 bases, with 11 bases lying between them. CDR1 is SQVTM and CDR2 is ANQGSEA in the germline V gene. In nucleotides, the CDR3 is TGCAGCGCGCAGGGTGGGACCGGGGAGCTGTTTTTT. It translates to CSAQGGTGELFF.

In this sample, this clonotype turned up once. A much larger clone sits a single nucleotide away, making a read error possible. The rearrangement uses TRBV20-1 and TRBJ2-7, with D tentatively TRBD1 or TRBD2 (7 bases each). This CDR3 spans 15 amino acids. The germline V gene encodes CDR1 DFQATT and CDR2 SNEGSKA (reference sequence). Deletions cut 1 base from V and 6 bases from J, with 19 bases between. In DNA form, the CDR3 reads TGCAGTGCTAGAGGGAGGGAGGGGGCCCCAAGCGAGCAGTACTTC. Translating it yields CSARGREGAPSEQYF.

This clonotype was detected a few times. This chain links TRBV12-3 or TRBV12-4 with TRBJ2-1, with 12 positions matching TRBD2. CDR3 length: 16 amino acids. J lost 6 bases, V lost 6 bases, and 9 bases had no gene match. The CDR3 sequence is CASRFVGLAGSNEQFF. The CDR3, as DNA: TGTGCCAGCAGATTCGTTGGACTAGCGGGGAGCAATGAGCAGTTCTTC.